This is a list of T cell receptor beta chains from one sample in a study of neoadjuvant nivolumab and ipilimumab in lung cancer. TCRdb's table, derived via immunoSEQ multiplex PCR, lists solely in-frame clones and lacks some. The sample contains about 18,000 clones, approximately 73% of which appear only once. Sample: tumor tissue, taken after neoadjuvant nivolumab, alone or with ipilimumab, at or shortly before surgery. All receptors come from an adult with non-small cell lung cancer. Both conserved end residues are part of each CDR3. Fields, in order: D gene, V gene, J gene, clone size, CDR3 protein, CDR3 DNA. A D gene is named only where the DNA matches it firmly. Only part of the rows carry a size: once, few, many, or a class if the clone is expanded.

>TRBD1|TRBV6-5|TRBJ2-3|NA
CASRAEGQPDTQYF
TGTGCCAGCAGAGCCGAGGGACAGCCAGATACGCAGTATTTT
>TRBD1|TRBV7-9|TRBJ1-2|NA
CASSTTGVGGYTF
TGTGCCAGCAGCACCACAGGGGTTGGTGGCTACACCTTC
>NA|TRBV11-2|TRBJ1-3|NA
CASSLSGNTIYF
TGTGCCAGCAGCTTATCCGGAAACACCATATATTTT
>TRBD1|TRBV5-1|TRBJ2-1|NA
CASSLGTGGINEQFF
TGCGCCAGCAGCTTAGGGACAGGGGGCATCAATGAGCAGTTCTTC
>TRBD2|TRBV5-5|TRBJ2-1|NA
CASSSGTRGYNEQFF
TGTGCCAGCAGCTCCGGGACTAGGGGCTACAATGAGCAGTTCTTC
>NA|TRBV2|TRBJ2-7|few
CASSLGVGEQYF
TGTGCCAGCAGCCTAGGGGTGGGCGAGCAGTACTTC
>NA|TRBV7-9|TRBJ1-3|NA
CASSSRDNRGFSGNTIYF
TGTGCCAGCAGCTCTAGGGATAATCGAGGTTTTTCCGGAAACACCATATATTTT
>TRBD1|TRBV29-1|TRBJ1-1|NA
CSADRVTEAFF
TGCAGCGCTGACAGGGTCACTGAAGCTTTCTTT
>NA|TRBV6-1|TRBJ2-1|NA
CASSERYVAEQFF
TGTGCCAGCAGTGAAAGATACGTGGCAGAGCAGTTCTTC
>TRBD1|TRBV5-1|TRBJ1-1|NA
CASSLDPRGLEAFF
TGCGCCAGCAGCTTGGATCCCAGGGGGCTAGAAGCTTTCTTT
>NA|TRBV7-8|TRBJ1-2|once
CASSLDWARRWGYTF
TGTGCCAGCAGCTTAGACTGGGCGCGGAGGTGGGGCTACACCTTC
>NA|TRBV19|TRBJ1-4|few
CASSMRTVGKEKLFF
TGTGCCAGTAGTATGCGGACAGTCGGGAAGGAAAAACTGTTTTTT
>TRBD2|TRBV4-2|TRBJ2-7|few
CASSQPSGRNEQYF
TGTGCCAGCAGCCAACCTAGCGGGAGGAACGAGCAGTACTTC
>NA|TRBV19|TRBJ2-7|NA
CASTPGLKDEQYF
TGTGCCAGTACCCCTGGTTTAAAGGACGAGCAGTACTTC
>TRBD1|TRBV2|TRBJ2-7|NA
CASNDIGIGTGIDEQYF
TGTGCCAGCAACGATATAGGTATAGGGACAGGGATCGACGAGCAGTACTTC
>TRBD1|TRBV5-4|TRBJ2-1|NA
CASSNLGQGGNEQFF
TGTGCCAGCAGCAACCTAGGACAGGGGGGCAATGAGCAGTTCTTC
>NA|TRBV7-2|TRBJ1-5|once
CASRSGAPYSNQPQHF
TGTGCCAGCAGATCTGGGGCACCCTATAGCAATCAGCCCCAGCATTTT
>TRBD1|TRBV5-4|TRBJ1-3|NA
CASSRDSSSGNTIYF
TGTGCCAGCAGCCGGGACAGCTCCTCTGGAAACACCATATATTTT
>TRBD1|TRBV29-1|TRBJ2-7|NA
CSALVDRGAYEQYF
TGCAGCGCACTCGTGGACAGGGGGGCCTACGAGCAGTACTTC
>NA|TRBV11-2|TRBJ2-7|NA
CASSLGHEEAQYF
TGTGCCAGCAGCTTAGGCCACGAAGAGGCGCAGTACTTC
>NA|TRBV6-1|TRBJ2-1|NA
CASSRVGLNNEQFF
TGTGCCAGCTCTCGAGTTGGCCTTAACAATGAGCAGTTCTTC
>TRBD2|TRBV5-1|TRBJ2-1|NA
CASSLVASGSYNEQFF
TGCGCCAGCAGCTTGGTTGCTAGCGGGTCCTACAATGAGCAGTTCTTC